This T cell receptor (beta chain) was sequenced for a study of OX40 agonist ivuxolimab in advanced cancers. Germline assignment: CDR1 MNHNS and CDR2 SASEGT. The CDR3 covers 18 residues. The ends lost 0 bases at V and 2 bases at J; junction bases unmatched: 6. Libraries were prepared by immunoSEQ multiplex PCR; TCRdb keeps only in-frame clonotypes and omits some of them. The sample lists about 39,000 clones, around nine tenths occurring once. This chain links TRBV6-1 with TRBJ2-7; TRBD2 aligns across 14 bases. The sequences come from CD4+ or CD8+ T cells sorted from blood, collected in a trial of the OX40 agonist ivuxolimab. This receptor was identified in an adult with an advanced solid tumor such as melanoma, head and neck, liver or kidney cancer. This chain's CDR3 is CASSEAFATSGRAYEQYF. The CDR3 DNA reads TGTGCCAGCAGTGAAGCATTCGCGACTAGCGGGAGGGCCTACGAGCAGTACTTC.